This section outlines one T cell receptor beta chain sequence together with its context. As processed by the authors: Amplification of reference gene primers provided the estimated nucleated cell counts. Measured with immunoSEQ multiplex PCR; TCRdb has only the in-frame clones, and not every one. The D gene and trimming were derived from the DNA, and the V and J assignments and clone size from that table. The sample includes roughly 180,000 clones, about 85% of them seen just once. The sample is drawn from a study of blood T cell repertoires in COVID-19. In the study overall: The United States, Italy and Spain were the sources of the acute and convalescent COVID-19 samples. The analysed material was cDNA or gDNA that came from T cells, B-cell-depleted T cells, or PBMCs.

The Seattle site enrolled patients during active infection and followed them longitudinally. Germline loops: CDR1 SGHRS, CDR2 YFSETQ. The CDR3 contains 14 residues. V shed 4 bases and J 9 bases; nucleotides not matched to a gene: 5. The V and J genes are TRBV5-1 and TRBJ1-6, with 9 bases fitting TRBD1. The receptor was derived from an elderly man with COVID-19, enrolled during active disease. Sequencing used peripheral blood. The CDR3 DNA follows: TGCGCCAGCAGCCCCGGGACAGGGCGTTCACCCCTCCACTTT. This encodes CASSPGTGRSPLHF.